The 5 T cell receptor beta chains below were found in one sample sequenced in a study of T cell repertoires in cytomegalovirus infection. TCRdb recomputed calls from the reads with MiXCR, one row per CDR3 protein. The sample lists 290,000 or so distinct CDR3 sequences, roughly a tenth seen once, with over 2.5% in the top ten. Material: PBMCs. These receptors all come from a human donor in good health (CMV status not recorded). Some clones in this sample may be carry-over from other donors' samples.

This clonotype was counted ten times or more. The rearrangement links TRBV7-2 to TRBJ1-2; D ambiguous. Germline assignment: CDR1 SGHTA and CDR2 FQGNSA. The CDR3 length is 13 residues. V lost 3 bases and J lost 4, with 9 bases in between. DNA for the CDR3: TGTGCCAGCAGCTTCACAGCAGCCTATGGCTACACCTTC. It translates to CASSFTAAYGYTF.

This clonotype has at least ten counts. V usage is TRBV19 and J usage is TRBJ1-1; D not certain. Germline CDR1 and CDR2: LNHDA and SQIVND (reference sequence). There are 13 residues in the CDR3. V dropped 3 bases and J dropped 1 base, with 6 bases sitting between them. The CDR3 sequence is CASSIRTNTEAFF. The CDR3 coding sequence is TGTGCCAGTAGTATCCGAACGAACACTGAAGCTTTCTTT.

This clonotype came up many times. The chain recombines TRBV2 with TRBJ2-1, with D possibly being TRBD2 (7 bases). Germline assignment: CDR1 SNHLY and CDR2 FYNNEI. This CDR3 has 15 residues. V lost 7 bases and J lost 7, with 20 bases in between. CDR3 nucleotides: TGTGCCAGCACCGAAGGGGGGGCCATTAGAAATGAGCAGTTCTTC. Translating it yields CASTEGGAIRNEQFF.

This clonotype has a handful of counts. The chain uses TRBV5-1 and TRBJ2-1, with D possibly being TRBD1 or TRBD2 (6 bases each). CDR3 length: 17 amino acids. Germline V gene data show CDR1 as SGHRS and CDR2 as YFSETQ. V was cut by 0 bases and J by 0 bases, with 13 bases left in between. CDR3 protein: CASSLAGGASSYNEQFF. CDR3 DNA: TGCGCCAGCAGCTTGGCCGGGGGCGCATCCTCCTACAATGAGCAGTTCTTC.

This clonotype was seen ten or more times. This chain links TRBV3-1 with TRBJ2-1; D unclear. The V gene's germline CDR1 is LGHDT and CDR2 YNNKEL (reference sequence). CDR3 length: 13 residues. V lost 7 bases and J 4 bases, leaving 11 bases between the germline ends. The CDR3 spells CASTLAGYNEQFF. The CDR3 bases are TGTGCCAGCACCCTTGCAGGTTACAATGAGCAGTTCTTC.